This T cell receptor beta chain was identified during a study of cytomegalovirus exposure and HLA in healthy donors. This clone has only a few counts. Its cognate antigen is unknown. Each donor's status was that of a healthy bone marrow donor. The PCR ran on 60 Vbeta and 13 Jbeta primers. TCRdb keeps only in-frame clones here, not all; method: immunoSEQ multiplex PCR. Of approximately 170,000 clones in the sample, around 86% are singletons; the top ten hold less than 2.5%. Study-level points and caveats: There were some V segments, including TRBV6-2 and TRBV6-3, excluded as indistinguishable. Evidence from a later analysis indicated that most CMV-associated TCR beta chains looked HLA-restricted. In a later analysis, TCR association rates varied by HLA locus: DRB1 most, HLA-C fewest.

Germline CDR1 SQVTM, CDR2 ANQGSEA. The CDR3 spans 15 residues. V shed 1 base and J shed 2 bases, with 12 bases lying between them. This receptor was identified in a male donor in good health and CMV-seronegative. V usage is TRBV29-1 and J usage is TRBJ1-5; the D is unclear. Sequenced sample: PBMCs. The CDR3 region has the DNA TGCAGCGTTGAAGTTCCGCCTAATTGCAATCAGCCCCAGCATTTT. Translating it yields CSVEVPPNCNQPQHF.